This T cell receptor beta chain was documented in a study of T cells in tuberculosis. Overall study findings and caveats: Smaller alpha distances in active tuberculosis partly reflected shorter CDR3-alpha lengths. Active tuberculosis cases were adults; controls were adolescents.

Clones were sequenced by immunoSEQ multiplex PCR, and TCRdb holds only the in-frame ones, with some missing. The sample includes tens of thousands of clones, 92% seen only once; the top ten take 6.5% to 8.5%. Germline loops: CDR1 PRHDT, CDR2 FYEKMQ (reference sequence). V shed 3 bases and J shed 10 bases, with 7 bases lying between them. The CDR3 is 11 amino acids. As for time point: new active TB diagnosis, blood taken before or within 7 days of starting treatment. HIV-seronegative South African adults aged 18 years or older had newly diagnosed active tuberculosis. Each donor contributed roughly 92,000 T cells on average, unsorted. In regard to this clone: The antigen is undetermined.

The TCR comes from an adult with tuberculosis. Some clones in this sample may be carry-over from other donors' samples. The genes are TRBV13 and TRBJ2-1; no reliable D call. The input for sequencing was PBMCs, taken at tuberculosis diagnosis. The CDR3 loop reads CASSLRYEQFF. The CDR3 DNA is TGTGCCAGCAGCTTGCGTTACGAGCAGTTCTTC.